This TCR beta chain was documented in a study of tumor-infiltrating lymphocytes in primary liver carcinoma. The overall study: Participating patients were men and women between 30 and 69 years old.

The germline V gene has CDR1 SNHLY and CDR2 FYNNEI. Trimming cost V 6 bases and J 4 bases, with 10 bases left between them. The CDR3 spans 13 residues. Joint extraction of RNA and DNA used roughly 19-32 mg of bulk tissue that was unsorted. cDNA specific to TCR beta was made from 500 ng of total RNA, with a constant-region primer employed for priming. Slightly modified ARM-PCR, run as three nested multiplex PCR rounds, produced the TCR beta libraries. The two initial PCR rounds, approximately 10 cycles each, used TRBV1-TRBV30 forward and C-beta reverse primers. TCRdb re-analysed the multiplex PCR reads in MiXCR, keeping a single row per CDR3 protein. The data hold around 120,000 distinct CDR3 sequences, with about 68% observed a single time.

This receptor was obtained from a woman in her fifties or sixties with primary liver carcinoma and hepatitis B virus infection. This chain uses TRBV2 with TRBJ1-3, with a weak D call TRBD1 (5 bases). The source material was liver tumor tissue from sampling region 1. Regarding subset: tumor region T1, superior pole. The DNA for the CDR3 is TGTGCCAGCAGAGAGGGGAGAGGAAACACCATATATTTT. Amino acids: CASREGRGNTIYF.